This T cell receptor (beta chain) is from a study of beta chain features in type 1 diabetes. Overall study findings and caveats: Moderate yet significant TCRB CDR3 shortening was seen in Type 1 diabetes patients in all four CD4+ subsets. In the patient group, naive, central memory and Treg TCRB repertoires seemed more alike than in the healthy donor group.

All of the sorted populations showed purity greater than 98%. Of note for this clone: Its antigen remains unknown.

Isolated RNA was reverse transcribed in full, so expressed TCRB transcripts were sequenced. About 3.57 million reads per sample on average were obtained from naive, central memory and regulatory T cell samples. Produced via immunoSEQ multiplex PCR; TCRdb's table is partial and in-frame only. The sample yields hundreds of thousands of clones, roughly 8% seen once. The source material was central memory CD4+ T cells from blood. The TCR sequence derives from a woman between 18 and 29 years old in good health.

The CDR3 is CSVTVGLANTGELFF. The CDR3 DNA is TGCAGCGTGACAGTGGGACTAGCGAACACCGGGGAGCTGTTTTTT. V is TRBV29-1 and J is TRBJ2-2, with TRBD2 matching 8 bases. The CDR3 totals 15 residues. Germline V CDR1 and CDR2: SQVTM, ANQGSEA. V lost 6 bases and J lost 0; bases outside the gene matches: 6.